This T cell receptor (beta chain) is drawn from a study of T cells in Graves' hyperthyroidism and ophthalmopathy. Regarding the study as a whole: Most thyroid clonotypes with frequency above 0.001 were detected in blood.

RNA transcripts provided the source from which TCR beta CDR3 regions were amplified. Using the HTBI primer set, a first-round RT-PCR was run on the TCR CDR3. TCRdb redid the calling of the multiplex PCR reads with MiXCR, one entry per CDR3 protein. This sample has some 300,000 distinct CDR3 sequences, with roughly 19% found just once. Reasons for excluding patients were uncontrolled infection, other autoimmune disease, pregnancy or lactation. This clonotype was recorded many times. Its cognate antigen is unknown. The TCR originated in a man aged 50 or older with Graves' ophthalmopathy. Sequencing used blood.

The CDR3 spells CASSPHIAGPYTDTQYF. CDR3 nucleotide sequence: TGTGCCAGCAGTCCACATATAGCGGGACCTTACACAGATACGCAGTATTTT. The V and J genes are TRBV28 and TRBJ2-3; TRBD2 aligns across 8 bases. The J segment lost 2 bases and the V segment lost 5 bases, leaving 12 bases of the junction unmatched. This CDR3 has 17 residues. Germline CDR1 is MDHEN and CDR2 is SYDVKM.